The present TCR beta chain was sequenced within a study of blood T cells in healthy people across ages. The CDR3 loop spans 17 amino acids. V lost 7 bases, J lost 0 bases, and 9 bases stayed unmatched. The authors ran a second PCR of about 6 to 11 cycles using a sample-barcoded 5' primer and a J-beta primer mix. TCRdb analysed the 5' RACE reads with MiXCR anew, one entry per CDR3 protein. The sample holds 600,000 or so distinct CDR3 sequences, roughly 31% seen once. This clonotype has at least ten counts. What it recognizes is unknown. Whole-study findings and limits: Observed TCR beta diversity per million T cells went down as age went up. This fall followed a roughly linear course with age.

The receptor was derived from a woman aged 80 or over in good health. Sequenced material: blood. The chain has TRBV12-3 or TRBV12-4 and TRBJ2-2; 9 nucleotides agree with TRBD2. The DNA for the CDR3 is TGTGCCAGCACCTTTGGCGGGGGGGCCGCGAACACCGGGGAGCTGTTTTTT. Translated: CASTFGGGAANTGELFF.